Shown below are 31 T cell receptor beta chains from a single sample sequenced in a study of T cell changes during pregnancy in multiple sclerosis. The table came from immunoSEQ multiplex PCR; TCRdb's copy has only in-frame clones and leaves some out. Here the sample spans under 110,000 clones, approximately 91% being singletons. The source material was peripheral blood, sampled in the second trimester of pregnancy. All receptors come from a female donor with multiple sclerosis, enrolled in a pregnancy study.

Here the CDR3 reads CASSVGQGGTEAFF. The CDR3 DNA reads TGTGCCAGCAGCGTGGGACAGGGGGGAACTGAAGCTTTCTTT. The rearrangement joins TRBV9 to TRBJ1-1, with TRBD1 identical over 11 bases. The germline CDR1 and CDR2 sequences are SGDLS and YYNGEE. The length of the CDR3 is 14 residues. V gave up 2 bases and J gave up 5 bases; unmatched junction bases: 2.

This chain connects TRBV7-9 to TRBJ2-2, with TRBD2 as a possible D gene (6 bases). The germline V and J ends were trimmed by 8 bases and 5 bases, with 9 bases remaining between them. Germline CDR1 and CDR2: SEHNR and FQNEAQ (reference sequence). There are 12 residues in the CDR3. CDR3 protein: CASGGGTGELFF. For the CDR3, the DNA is TGTGCCAGCGGGGGAGGTACCGGGGAGCTGTTTTTT.

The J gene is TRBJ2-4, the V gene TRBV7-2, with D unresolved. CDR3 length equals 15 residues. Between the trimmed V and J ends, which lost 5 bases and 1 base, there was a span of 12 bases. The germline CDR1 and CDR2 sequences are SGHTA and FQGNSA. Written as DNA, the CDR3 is TGTGCCAGCAGCAAAGAAGTACACGCCAAAAACATTCAGTACTTC. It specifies CASSKEVHAKNIQYF.

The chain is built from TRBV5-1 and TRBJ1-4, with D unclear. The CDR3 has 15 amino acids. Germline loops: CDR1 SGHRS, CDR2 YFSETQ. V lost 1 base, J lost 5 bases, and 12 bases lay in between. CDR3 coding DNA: TGCGCCAGCAGCTTGTTGTCGGGAGAGAATGAAAAACTGTTTTTT. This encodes CASSLLSGENEKLFF.

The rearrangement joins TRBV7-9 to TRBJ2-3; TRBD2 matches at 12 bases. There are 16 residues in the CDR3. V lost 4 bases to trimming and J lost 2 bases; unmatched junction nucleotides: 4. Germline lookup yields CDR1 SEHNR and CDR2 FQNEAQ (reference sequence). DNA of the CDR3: TGTGCCAGCAGCTCGCTAGCGGGAGGGCCCACAGATACGCAGTATTTT. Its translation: CASSSLAGGPTDTQYF.

The CDR3 nucleotides read TGCGCCAGCAGCTTGGGACAGGGAACCGGGGAGCTGTTTTTT. Encoded protein: CASSLGQGTGELFF. The chain uses TRBV5-1 and TRBJ2-2; 7 bases line up with TRBD1. CDR3 length: 14 residues. Losses at the gene ends were 0 bases for V and 5 bases for J; bases not matched to a gene: 1. Germline CDR1 and CDR2: SGHRS and YFSETQ.

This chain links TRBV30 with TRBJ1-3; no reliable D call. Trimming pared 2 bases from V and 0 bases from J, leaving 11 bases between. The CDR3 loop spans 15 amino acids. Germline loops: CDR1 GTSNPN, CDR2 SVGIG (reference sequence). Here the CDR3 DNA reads TGTGCCTGGAGTTCTGCGGAGAGCTCTGGAAACACCATATATTTT. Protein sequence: CAWSSAESSGNTIYF. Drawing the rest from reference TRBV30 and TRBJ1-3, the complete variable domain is SQTIHQWPATLVQPVGSPLSLECTVEGTSNPNLYWYRQAAGRGLQLLFYSVGIGQISSEVPQNLSASRPQDRQFILSSKKLLLSDSGFYLCAWSSAESSGNTIYFGEGSWLTVV.

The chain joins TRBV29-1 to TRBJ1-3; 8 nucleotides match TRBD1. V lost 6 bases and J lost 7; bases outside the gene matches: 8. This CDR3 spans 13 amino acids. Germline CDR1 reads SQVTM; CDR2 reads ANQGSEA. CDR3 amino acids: CSVAGTGGNTIYF. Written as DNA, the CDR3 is TGCAGCGTAGCCGGGACAGGAGGGAACACCATATATTTT.

The CDR3 sequence is CASSYTSASYEQYF. In DNA, the CDR3 is TGTGCCAGTAGTTATACTAGCGCCTCCTACGAGCAGTACTTC. The chain joins TRBV19 to TRBJ2-7; 7 bases agree with TRBD2. Germline V gives CDR1 LNHDA, CDR2 SQIVND (reference sequence). This CDR3 comprises 14 residues. The V gene end was trimmed by 5 bases and the J gene end by 0 bases; junction bases not matched to a gene: 4.

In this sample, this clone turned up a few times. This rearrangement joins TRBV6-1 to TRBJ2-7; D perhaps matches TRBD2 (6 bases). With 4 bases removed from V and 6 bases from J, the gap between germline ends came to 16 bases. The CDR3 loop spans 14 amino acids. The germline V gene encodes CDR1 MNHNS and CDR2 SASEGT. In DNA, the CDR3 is TGTGCCAGCAGTGGGCGGGACTTCTTTTCCGAGCAGTACTTC. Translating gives CASSGRDFFSEQYF.

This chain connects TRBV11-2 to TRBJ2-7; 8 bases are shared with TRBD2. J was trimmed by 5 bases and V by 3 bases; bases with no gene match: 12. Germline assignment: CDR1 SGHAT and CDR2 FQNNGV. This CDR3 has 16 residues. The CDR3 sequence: CASSFPGPSGLDEQYF. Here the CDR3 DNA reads TGTGCCAGCAGCTTCCCGGGGCCTAGCGGGTTAGACGAGCAGTACTTC.

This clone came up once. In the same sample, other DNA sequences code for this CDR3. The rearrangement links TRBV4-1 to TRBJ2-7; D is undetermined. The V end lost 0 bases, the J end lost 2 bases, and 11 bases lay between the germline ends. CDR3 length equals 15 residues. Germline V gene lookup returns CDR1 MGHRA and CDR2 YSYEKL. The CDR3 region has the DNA TGCGCCAGCAGCCAAGATTCCTACAGAACCTACGAGCAGTACTTC. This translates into CASSQDSYRTYEQYF.

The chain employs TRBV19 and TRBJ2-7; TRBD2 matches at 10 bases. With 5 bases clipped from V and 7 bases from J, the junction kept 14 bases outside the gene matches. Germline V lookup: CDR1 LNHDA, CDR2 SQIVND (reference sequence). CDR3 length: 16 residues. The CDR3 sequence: CASSPHLSGREGEQYF. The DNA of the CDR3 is TGTGCCAGTAGTCCACACCTCAGCGGGAGGGAAGGGGAGCAGTACTTC.

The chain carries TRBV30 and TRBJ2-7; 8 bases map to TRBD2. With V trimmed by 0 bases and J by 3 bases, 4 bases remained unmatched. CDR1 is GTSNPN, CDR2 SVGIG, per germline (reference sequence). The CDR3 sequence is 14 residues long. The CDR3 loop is CAWSVRGTSYEQYF. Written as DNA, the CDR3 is TGTGCCTGGAGTGTAAGGGGGACTAGCTACGAGCAGTACTTC.

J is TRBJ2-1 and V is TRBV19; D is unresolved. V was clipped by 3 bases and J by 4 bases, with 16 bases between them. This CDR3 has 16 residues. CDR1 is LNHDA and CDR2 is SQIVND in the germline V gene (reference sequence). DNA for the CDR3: TGTGCCAGTAGTATTGGCCCCTGGGCAATTTACAATGAGCAGTTCTTC. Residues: CASSIGPWAIYNEQFF.

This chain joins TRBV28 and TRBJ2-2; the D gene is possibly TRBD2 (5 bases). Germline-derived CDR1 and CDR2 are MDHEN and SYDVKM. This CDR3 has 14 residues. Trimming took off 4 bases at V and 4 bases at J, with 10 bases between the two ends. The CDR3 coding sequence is TGTGCCAGCAGTTCTTTGGGAGCCACCGGGGAGCTGTTTTTT. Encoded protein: CASSSLGATGELFF.

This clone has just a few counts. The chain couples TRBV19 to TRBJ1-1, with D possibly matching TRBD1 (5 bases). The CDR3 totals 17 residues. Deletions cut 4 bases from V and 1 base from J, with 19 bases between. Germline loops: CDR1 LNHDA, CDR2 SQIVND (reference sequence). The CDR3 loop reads CASSTISTDTANTEAFF. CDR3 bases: TGTGCCAGTAGTACAATCTCGACAGATACCGCGAACACTGAAGCTTTCTTT.

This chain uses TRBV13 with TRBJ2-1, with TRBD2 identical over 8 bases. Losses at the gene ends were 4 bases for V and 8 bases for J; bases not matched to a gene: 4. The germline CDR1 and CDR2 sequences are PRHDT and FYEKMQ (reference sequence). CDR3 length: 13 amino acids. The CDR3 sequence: CASSSAGEDEQFF. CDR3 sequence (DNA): TGTGCCAGCAGCTCAGCGGGAGAAGATGAGCAGTTCTTC.

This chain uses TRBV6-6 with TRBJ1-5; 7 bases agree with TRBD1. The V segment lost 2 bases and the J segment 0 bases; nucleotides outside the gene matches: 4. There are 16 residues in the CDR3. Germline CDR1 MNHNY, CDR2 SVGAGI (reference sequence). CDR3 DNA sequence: TGTGCCAGCAGTTACGGGCAGGGGGTTAGCAATCAGCCCCAGCATTTT. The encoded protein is CASSYGQGVSNQPQHF.

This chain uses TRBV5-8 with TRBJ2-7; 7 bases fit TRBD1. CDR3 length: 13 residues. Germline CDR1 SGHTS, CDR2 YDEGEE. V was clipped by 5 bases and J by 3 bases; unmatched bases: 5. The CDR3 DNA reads TGTGCCAGCAGAAACAGGGGTAGCTACGAGCAGTACTTC. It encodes CASRNRGSYEQYF.

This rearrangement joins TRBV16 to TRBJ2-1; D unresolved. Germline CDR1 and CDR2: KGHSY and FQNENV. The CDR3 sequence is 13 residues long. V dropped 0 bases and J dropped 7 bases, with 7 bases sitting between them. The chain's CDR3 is CASSQSIRNEQFF. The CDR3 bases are TGTGCCAGCAGCCAATCGATCAGGAATGAGCAGTTCTTC.

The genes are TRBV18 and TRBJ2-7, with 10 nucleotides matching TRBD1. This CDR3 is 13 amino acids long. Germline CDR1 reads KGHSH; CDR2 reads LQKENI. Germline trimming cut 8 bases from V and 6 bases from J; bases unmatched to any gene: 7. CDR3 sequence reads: CASLRDRGGEQYF. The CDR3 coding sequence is TGTGCCAGCCTCCGGGACAGGGGAGGCGAGCAGTACTTC.

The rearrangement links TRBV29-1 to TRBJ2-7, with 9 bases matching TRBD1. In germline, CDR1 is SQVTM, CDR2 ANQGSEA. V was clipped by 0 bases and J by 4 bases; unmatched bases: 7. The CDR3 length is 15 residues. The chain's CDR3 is CSVEDPTGGTYEQYF. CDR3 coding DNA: TGCAGCGTTGAAGATCCGACAGGGGGAACGTACGAGCAGTACTTC.

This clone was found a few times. The CDR3 sequence is CASSQRGGQPQHF. CDR3 in DNA: TGTGCCAGCAGTCAGAGGGGAGGACAGCCCCAGCATTTT. The chain employs TRBV7-2 and TRBJ1-5, with D tentatively TRBD1 (5 bases). With 6 bases removed from V and 7 bases from J, the gap between germline ends came to 13 bases. Germline V lookup: CDR1 SGHTA, CDR2 FQGNSA. CDR3 length equals 13 residues.

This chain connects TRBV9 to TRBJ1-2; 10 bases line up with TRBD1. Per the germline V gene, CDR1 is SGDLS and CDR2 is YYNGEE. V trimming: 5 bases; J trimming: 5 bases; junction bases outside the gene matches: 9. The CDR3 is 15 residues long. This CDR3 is CASSAETGGRYGYTF. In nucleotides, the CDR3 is TGTGCCAGCAGTGCAGAGACAGGGGGCAGGTATGGCTACACCTTC.

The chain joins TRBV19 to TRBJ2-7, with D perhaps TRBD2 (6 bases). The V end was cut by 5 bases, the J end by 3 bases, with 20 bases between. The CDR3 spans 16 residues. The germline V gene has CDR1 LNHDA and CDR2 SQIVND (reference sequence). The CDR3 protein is CASSASLAPRVYEQYF. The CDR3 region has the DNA TGTGCCAGTAGTGCATCACTAGCCCCGAGGGTCTACGAGCAGTACTTC.

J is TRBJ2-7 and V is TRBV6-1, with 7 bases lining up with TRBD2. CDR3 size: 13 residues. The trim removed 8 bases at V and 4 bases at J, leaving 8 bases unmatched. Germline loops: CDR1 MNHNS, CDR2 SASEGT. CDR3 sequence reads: CASQVPGRYEQYF. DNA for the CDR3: TGTGCCAGCCAGGTGCCCGGGAGGTACGAGCAGTACTTC.

CDR3 loop: CASSLGSGTYEQYF. The DNA of the CDR3 is TGTGCCAGCAGCTTAGGGTCCGGTACGTACGAGCAGTACTTC. The V call is TRBV7-8, the J call TRBJ2-7; D ambiguous. The V and J ends lost 1 base and 4 bases respectively, with 11 bases between them. The CDR3 loop spans 14 amino acids. Germline CDR1 and CDR2: SGHVS and FQNEAQ. The full variable domain, its missing parts supplied by reference TRBV7-8 and TRBJ2-7, is GAGVSQSPRYKVAKRGQDVALRCDPISGHVSLFWYQQALGQGPEFLTYFQNEAQLDKSGLPSDRFFAERPEGSVSTLKIQRTQQEDSAVYLCASSLGSGTYEQYFGPGTRLTVT.

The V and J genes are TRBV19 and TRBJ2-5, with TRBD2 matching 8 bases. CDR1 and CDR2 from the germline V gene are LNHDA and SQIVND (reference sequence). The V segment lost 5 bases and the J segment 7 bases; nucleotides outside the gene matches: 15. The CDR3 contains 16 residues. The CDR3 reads CASSRGSGMLEGTQYF. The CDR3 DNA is TGTGCCAGTAGTCGGGGTAGCGGGATGCTGGAAGGGACCCAGTACTTC.

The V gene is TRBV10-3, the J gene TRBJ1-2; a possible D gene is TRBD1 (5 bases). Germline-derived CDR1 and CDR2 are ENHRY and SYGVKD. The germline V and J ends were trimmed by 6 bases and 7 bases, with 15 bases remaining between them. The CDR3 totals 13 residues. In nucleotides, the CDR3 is TGTGCCATCAGCGTTTCGGGGGTTGCTGGCTACACCTTC. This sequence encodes CAISVSGVAGYTF.

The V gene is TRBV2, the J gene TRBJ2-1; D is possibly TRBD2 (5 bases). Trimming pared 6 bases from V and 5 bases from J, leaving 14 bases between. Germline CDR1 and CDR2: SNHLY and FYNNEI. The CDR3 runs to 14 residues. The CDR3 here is CASRRASRNNEQFF. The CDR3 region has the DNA TGTGCCAGCAGGCGGGCTAGCCGAAACAATGAGCAGTTCTTC.